This TCR beta chain was recorded in a study of vaccination and CD4 T cells after COVID-19. Study as a whole: A median of around 70 days (range 14 to 241) separated dose two from the taking of post-vaccine samples. In culture, cells were exposed to overlapping spike peptides from SARS-CoV-2, HCoV-NL63, HCoV-OC43 and HCoV-229E.

The germline V gene has CDR1 MDHEN and CDR2 SYDVKM. Trimming stripped 6 bases from V and 4 bases from J, with 16 bases between. This CDR3 comprises 15 residues. The treatment denotes: approximately 10-day PBMC culture with coronavirus spike peptide pools or control peptides (ViraFEST assay). Researchers used the Oncomine TCR Beta short-read assay to sequence DNA from cultured CD4+ T cells. Each CDR3 protein gets one entry after TCRdb re-called the PCR reads with MiXCR. This sample has about 9,000 distinct CDR3 sequences, with around half found just once. This clonotype was seen a handful of times. Its antigen is currently unknown.

The chain couples TRBV28 to TRBJ1-5; a possible D gene is TRBD1 (6 bases). Material: CD4+ T cells from blood, cultured in vitro. The sequence was obtained from a human donor who had recovered from COVID-19. This chain's CDR3 is CASSQGQSLNQPQHF. CDR3 coding DNA: TGTGCCAGCAGCCAAGGACAGAGCCTAAATCAGCCCCAGCATTTT. Full variable domain (missing parts from reference TRBV28 and TRBJ1-5): DVKVTQSSRYLVKRTGEKVFLECVQDMDHENMFWYRQDPGLGLRLIYFSYDVKMKEKGDIPEGYSVSREKKERFSLILESASTNQTSMYLCASSQGQSLNQPQHFGDGTRLSIL.